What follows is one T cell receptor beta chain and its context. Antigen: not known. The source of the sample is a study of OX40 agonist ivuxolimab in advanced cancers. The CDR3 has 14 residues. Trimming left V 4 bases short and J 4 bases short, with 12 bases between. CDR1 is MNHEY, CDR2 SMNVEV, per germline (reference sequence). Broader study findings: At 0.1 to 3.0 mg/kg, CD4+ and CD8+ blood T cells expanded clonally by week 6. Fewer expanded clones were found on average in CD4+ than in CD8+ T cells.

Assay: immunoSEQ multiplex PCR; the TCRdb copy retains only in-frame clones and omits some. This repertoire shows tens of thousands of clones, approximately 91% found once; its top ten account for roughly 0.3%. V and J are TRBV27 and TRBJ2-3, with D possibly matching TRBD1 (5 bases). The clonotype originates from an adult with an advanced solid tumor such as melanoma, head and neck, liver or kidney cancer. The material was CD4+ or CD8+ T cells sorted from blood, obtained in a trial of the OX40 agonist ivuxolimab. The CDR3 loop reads CASSSLDKPDTQYF. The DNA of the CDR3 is TGTGCCAGCAGTTCCCTGGACAAACCAGATACGCAGTATTTT.